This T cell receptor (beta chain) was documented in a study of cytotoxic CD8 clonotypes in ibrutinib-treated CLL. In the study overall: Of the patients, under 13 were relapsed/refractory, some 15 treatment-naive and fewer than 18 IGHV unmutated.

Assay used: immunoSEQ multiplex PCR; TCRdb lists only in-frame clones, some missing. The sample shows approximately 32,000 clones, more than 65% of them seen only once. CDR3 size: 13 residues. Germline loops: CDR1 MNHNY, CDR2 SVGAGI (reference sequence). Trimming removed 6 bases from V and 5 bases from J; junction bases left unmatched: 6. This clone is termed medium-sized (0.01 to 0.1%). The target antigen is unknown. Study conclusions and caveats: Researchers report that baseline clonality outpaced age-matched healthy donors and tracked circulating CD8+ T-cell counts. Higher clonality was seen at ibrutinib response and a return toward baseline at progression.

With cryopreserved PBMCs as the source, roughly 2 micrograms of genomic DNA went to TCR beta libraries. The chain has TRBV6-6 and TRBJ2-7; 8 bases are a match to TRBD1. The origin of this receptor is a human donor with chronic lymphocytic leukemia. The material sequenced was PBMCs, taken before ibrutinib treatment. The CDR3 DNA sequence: TGTGCCAGCAGCTGGGACAGGACCAACGAGCAGTACTTC. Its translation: CASSWDRTNEQYF.